This TCR beta chain was profiled in a study of HIV-infected patients and healthy controls (dated by TCRdb to between 2012 and 2015). Regarding the complete study: Although they stayed below normal ranges, CD4 counts in about 90% of the 16 patients rose modestly but significantly after three months of therapy. No consistent shift in CD8 counts was seen during early therapy, whereas a slight rise was seen in the CD4:CD8 ratio. Whether deep TCR repertoire sequencing of small blood samples from HIV patients could capture immune perturbation and reconstitution was tested in the study. Viral load became undetectable in about 65% of the 16 patients by the second bleed and in all patients after a further year of therapy. Overall T-cell lymphocytopenia was not observed in the patients, and no significant difference from controls was found in total CDR3 counts per chain. The study at large found these results: The observed differences in diversity could not be explained by the slight differences in age and sex profiles between the study cohorts. The dynamics of distinct T-cell subpopulations could not be separated, and sequencing depth was restricted, because whole blood was used. Healthy control repertoires showed roughly threefold more distinct CDR3s and higher Shannon diversity than untreated HIV+ repertoires. MAIT cell alpha-chain CDR3s were present at high frequency in healthy controls but severely depleted in HIV+ repertoires. Unequal numbers of distinct sequences between patients and controls complicated comparisons, and size-matching overweighted rare events from HIV-infected data. In the study, no determination of donor HLA types was made. Processing included only sixteen HIV-infected individuals, and this was regarded by the authors as a major limit on how widely the findings apply. In HIV-infected patients, the apparent post-therapy recovery of the Gini index was not replicated in size-matched repertoire data. Both the Jaccard index and the count of highly shared sequences showed that healthy controls shared more CDR3s between individuals than HIV+ patients did. HIV-infected repertoires had significantly higher mean Gini indices than controls, possibly reflecting oligoclonality. During therapy, HIV-associated CDR3s significantly decreased in frequency, while CMV-associated CDR3s did not change significantly, though most became more frequent. Alpha-beta chain pairing was not determined in the samples. Compared with controls, HIV-infected patients showed significantly different mean usage of eight alpha and eight beta V genes.

Whole blood was used without fractionating the cells, so the repertoire represented all peripheral T cells without sorting. For RNA extraction, about 2.5 ml of peripheral blood was collected into Tempus tubes. HIV-infected adults who had not yet received antiretroviral therapy and were about to begin treatment were enrolled, with the first sixteen eligible patients processed. Treatment interruptions were among the grounds for excluding patients from enrollment, as were febrile or AIDS-related illness, tumors, hepatitis B or C coinfection, immunomodulatory therapy and recent vaccination. Residual genomic DNA was removed with the TURBO-DNase kit and globin mRNA was depleted with GLOBINclear. Pretreatment blood from HIV-infected patients was collected just before antiretroviral therapy was started. This clonotype came up a few times. What this receptor recognizes is not known. It has no much larger one-base neighbor in the sample; base qualities were not kept.

SuperScript III was used to reverse transcribe 500 ng RNA with primers targeting the alpha and beta constant regions. Separate alpha and beta chain libraries were generated by chain-specific third strand synthesis with multiplexing indices. To avoid primer bias, the protocol used one single primer pair to amplify every rearrangement within a chain, and the protocol also attached molecular barcodes to each cDNA molecule. The SP2 sequencing primer site and a random hexamer were carried on a 5' RACE adapter, to which purified cDNA was joined by T4 RNA Ligase 1. Second strand synthesis was primed from the SP2 site with Phusion polymerase, using slow temperature ramps to favor optimal annealing. Each molecule's 12-nucleotide barcode consisted of two random hexamer sequences, both added before amplification and joined together. A short first PCR added P5 and P7 adapter elements plus a second index, followed by an approximately 21-cycle amplification PCR with P5s and P7 primers. A total of 25 to 30 PCR cycles were applied to the libraries, which were quantified on a Qubit, sized on a Bioanalyzer, and diluted to roughly 4 nM. The normalized libraries were sequenced on an Illumina MiSeq using 2 x 250 paired-end kits. Into around 9.8 ul Tris-Cl, the reverse transcription reactions were eluted following cleanup on MinElute columns. A 1:1 ratio of AMPure XP beads was used to clean the adapter ligations after they had run for 20 to 25 hours at 16 degrees C. In the paper's pipeline: Demultiplexed FASTQ files were processed with a modified Decombinator by which V, J, insert and barcode information was output. Any sequence that shared a barcode yet differed from the dominant sequence was discarded as an error, and the number of original cDNA molecules was estimated by counting barcodes clustered at Levenshtein distance 3. For downstream analyses, the R packages ineq, vegan, igraph and RCytoscape were used, along with IMGT nomenclature and CDR3 definitions. V gene usage was calculated across distinct sequences, with every TCR tallied a single time to avoid skew from clonal expansion. Unique CDR3 amino acid sequences within a donor were connected in similarity networks whenever two sequences differed by a single Levenshtein edit. In the repertoires, a search was made for a compiled set of published HIV-specific CDR3s (92 alpha, several hundred beta) and CMV-specific CDR3s (under 14 alpha, about 250 beta). It was shown by random subsampling to size-matched repertoires that the decreased diversity of patients was not caused by their lower sequence numbers. TCRdb passed the public sequencing reads through fastp at Q25 and MiXCR, retaining productive beta sequences. One record per CDR3 amino acid sequence lists the most common genes and DNA. V and J calls and clone size were set by TCRdb, not the authors. This sample gives several thousand distinct CDR3 sequences in total; around 8.3% of them show up just once. The leading ten clones occupy 8% to 10% of the sample.

Material: blood, obtained before antiretroviral therapy. This TCR was sampled from an adult with HIV infection.

In nucleotide form, the sequence is TGCAGCGTTCAGGGACAGGGTAACACCGGGGAGCTGTTTTTT. This sequence encodes CSVQGQGNTGELFF. Rearrangement joined TRBV29-1 to TRBJ2-2; a stretch of 9 junction bases matches TRBD1. CDR1 and CDR2, per the germline V gene, are SQVTM and ANQGSEA. Here V drops 5 bases and J drops 2 bases, and the junction holds 3 bases not matched to any gene. Including the terminal cysteine and phenylalanine, the CDR3 comprises 14 residues. The DNA shown is the 42-base CDR3, in frame from base 1.